This T cell receptor beta chain was obtained from a study of neoadjuvant anti-PD-1 for oral cavity cancer. No culture or expansion preceded analysis of these blood cells. Only in-frame clones appear in the TCRdb table, and some are missing; sequencing was by immunoSEQ multiplex PCR. This sample has around 17,000 clones; roughly 60% occur once, and the top ten carry 2.8%. About this clone itself: Its specificity is unknown.

Study-wide results and limits: Higher pretreatment blood Treg/Th17 ratios correlated with higher pretreatment blood and lower post-treatment tumor TCRbeta clonality.

Per the germline V gene, CDR1 is SGHVS and CDR2 is FQNEAQ. V dropped 1 base and J dropped 4; count of bases not matched to a gene: 1. The CDR3 spans 15 residues. The clonotype originates from a person aged 40 to 85 with oral cavity squamous cell carcinoma. The sequencing here drew on PBMCs, taken before nivolumab (anti-PD-1) treatment. The chain employs TRBV7-8 and TRBJ1-5, with 10 bases fitting TRBD1. The CDR3 nucleotides read TGTGCCAGCAGCTTAGGGGGACAGGGGAATCAGCCCCAGCATTTT. Its protein product is CASSLGGQGNQPQHF. Full variable domain (outside the CDR3, taken from reference TRBV7-8 and TRBJ1-5): GAGVSQSPRYKVAKRGQDVALRCDPISGHVSLFWYQQALGQGPEFLTYFQNEAQLDKSGLPSDRFFAERPEGSVSTLKIQRTQQEDSAVYLCASSLGGQGNQPQHFGDGTRLSIL.